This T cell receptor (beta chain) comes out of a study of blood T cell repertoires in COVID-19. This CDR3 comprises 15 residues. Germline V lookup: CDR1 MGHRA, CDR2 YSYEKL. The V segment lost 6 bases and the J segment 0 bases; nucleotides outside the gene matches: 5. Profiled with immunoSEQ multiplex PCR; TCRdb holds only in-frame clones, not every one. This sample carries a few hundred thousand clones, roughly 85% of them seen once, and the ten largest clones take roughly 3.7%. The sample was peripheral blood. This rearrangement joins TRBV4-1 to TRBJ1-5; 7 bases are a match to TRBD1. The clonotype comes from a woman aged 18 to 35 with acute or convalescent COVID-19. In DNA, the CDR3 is TGCGCCAGCAGGGGGACAGAGTATAGCAATCAGCCCCAGCATTTT. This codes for CASRGTEYSNQPQHF.